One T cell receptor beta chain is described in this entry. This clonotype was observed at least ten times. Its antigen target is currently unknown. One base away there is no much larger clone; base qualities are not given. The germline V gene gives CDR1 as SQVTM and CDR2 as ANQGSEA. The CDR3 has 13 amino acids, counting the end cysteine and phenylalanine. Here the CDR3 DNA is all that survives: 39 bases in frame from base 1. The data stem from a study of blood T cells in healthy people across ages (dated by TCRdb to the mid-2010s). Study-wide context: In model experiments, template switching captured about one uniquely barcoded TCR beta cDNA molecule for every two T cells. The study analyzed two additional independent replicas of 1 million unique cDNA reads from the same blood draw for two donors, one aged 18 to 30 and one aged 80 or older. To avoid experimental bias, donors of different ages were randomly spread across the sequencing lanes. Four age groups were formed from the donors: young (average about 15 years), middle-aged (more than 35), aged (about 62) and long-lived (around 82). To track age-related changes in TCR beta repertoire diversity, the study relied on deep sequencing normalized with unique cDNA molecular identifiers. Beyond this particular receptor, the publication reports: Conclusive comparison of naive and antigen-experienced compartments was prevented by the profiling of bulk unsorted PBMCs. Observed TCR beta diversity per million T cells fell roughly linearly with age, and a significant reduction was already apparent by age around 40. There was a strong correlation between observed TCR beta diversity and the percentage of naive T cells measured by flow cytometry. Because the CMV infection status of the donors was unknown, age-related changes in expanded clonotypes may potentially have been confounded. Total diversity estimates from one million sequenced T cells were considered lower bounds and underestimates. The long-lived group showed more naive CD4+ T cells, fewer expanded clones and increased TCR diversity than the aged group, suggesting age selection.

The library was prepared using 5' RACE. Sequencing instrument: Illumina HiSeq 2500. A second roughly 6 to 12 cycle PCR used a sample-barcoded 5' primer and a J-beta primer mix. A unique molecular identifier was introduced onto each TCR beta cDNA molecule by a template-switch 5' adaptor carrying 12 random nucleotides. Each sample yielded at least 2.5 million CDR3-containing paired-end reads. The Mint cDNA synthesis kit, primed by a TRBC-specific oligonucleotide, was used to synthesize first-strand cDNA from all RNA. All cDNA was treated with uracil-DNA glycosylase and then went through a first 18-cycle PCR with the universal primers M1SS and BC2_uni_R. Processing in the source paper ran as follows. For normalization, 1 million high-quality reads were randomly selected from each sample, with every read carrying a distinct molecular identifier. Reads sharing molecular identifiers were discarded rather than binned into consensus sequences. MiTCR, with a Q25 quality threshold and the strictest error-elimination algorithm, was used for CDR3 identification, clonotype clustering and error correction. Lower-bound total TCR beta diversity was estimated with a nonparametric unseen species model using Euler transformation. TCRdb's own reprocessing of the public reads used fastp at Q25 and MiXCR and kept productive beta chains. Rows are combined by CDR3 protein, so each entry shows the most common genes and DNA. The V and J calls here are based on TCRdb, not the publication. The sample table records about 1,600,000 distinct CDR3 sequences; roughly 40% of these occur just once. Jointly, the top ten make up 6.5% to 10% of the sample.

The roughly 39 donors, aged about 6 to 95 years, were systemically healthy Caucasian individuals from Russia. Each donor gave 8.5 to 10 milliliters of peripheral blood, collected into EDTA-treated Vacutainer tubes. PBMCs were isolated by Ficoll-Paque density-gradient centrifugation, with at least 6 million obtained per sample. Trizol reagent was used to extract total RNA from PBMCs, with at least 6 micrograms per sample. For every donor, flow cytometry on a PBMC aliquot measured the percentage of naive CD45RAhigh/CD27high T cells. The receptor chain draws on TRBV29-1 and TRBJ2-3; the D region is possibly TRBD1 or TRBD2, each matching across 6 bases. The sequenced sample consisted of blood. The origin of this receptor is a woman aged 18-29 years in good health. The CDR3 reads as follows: CSWGDTGTDTQYF. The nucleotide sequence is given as TGCAGTTGGGGGGACACCGGCACAGATACGCAGTATTTT.